This passage covers 9 T cell receptor beta chains from one sample sequenced in a study of graft-versus-host responses after intestinal transplantation. Assay: immunoSEQ multiplex PCR; the TCRdb copy retains only in-frame clones and omits some. The sample includes about 120,000 clones, roughly 92% of them seen just once. Their antigen targets remain unknown. The source was unstimulated CD4+ T cells sorted from spleen or lymph node cells, collected before transplant. All receptors derive from a human donor who was the organ donor for an intestinal transplant.

This chain joins TRBV5-1 and TRBJ2-5; TRBD2 agrees at 14 bases. The CDR3 is made up of 19 amino acids. After removal of 4 bases from V and 2 bases from J, the junction contained 13 bases not matched to a gene. Germline CDR1 and CDR2: SGHRS and YFSETQ. The CDR3 protein is CASSVSGTSGGLWQETQYF. The CDR3 DNA reads as TGCGCCAGCAGCGTCTCCGGGACTAGCGGGGGCCTGTGGCAAGAGACCCAGTACTTC.

The gene calls are TRBV19 and TRBJ2-1, with 8 nucleotides matching TRBD1. V was pared by 6 bases and J by 3 bases, with 7 bases of the junction left unmatched. Germline values: CDR1 LNHDA, CDR2 SQIVND (reference sequence). This CDR3 has 15 residues. The CDR3, as DNA: TGTGCCAGTAGCCGACAGGGGAATTTCTACAATGAGCAGTTCTTC. Translated: CASSRQGNFYNEQFF.

CDR3 sequence (DNA): TGTGCCACCAGCAGAGCCCTTATGGGTTACGAGCAGTACTTC. This encodes CATSRALMGYEQYF. The rearrangement joins TRBV15 to TRBJ2-7; D is uncertain. V was shortened by 1 base and J by 4 bases, with 11 bases between the two germline ends. The CDR3 is 14 residues long. Germline V gene data show CDR1 as LNHNV and CDR2 as YYDKDF (reference sequence).

The genes are TRBV7-2 and TRBJ1-2; TRBD1 might be the D (6 bases). Between the trimmed V and J ends, which lost 2 bases and 2 bases, there was a span of 9 bases. CDR3 length: 14 amino acids. Looked up from germline, CDR1 is SGHTA and CDR2 is FQGNSA. CDR3 sequence: CASSLKGQNYGYTF. DNA for the CDR3: TGTGCCAGCAGCTTAAAAGGACAGAACTATGGCTACACCTTC. Full variable domain (outside the CDR3, taken from reference TRBV7-2 and TRBJ1-2): GAGVSQSPSNKVTEKGKDVELRCDPISGHTALYWYRQSLGQGLEFLIYFQGNSAPDKSGLPSDRFSAERTGGSVSTLTIQRTQQEDSAVYLCASSLKGQNYGYTFGSGTRLTVV.

The chain couples TRBV6-6 to TRBJ1-5, with D possibly TRBD1 on 5 matching bases. The CDR3 loop spans 14 amino acids. Trimming pared 2 bases from V and 1 base from J, leaving 6 bases between. Per germline, CDR1 MNHNY and CDR2 SVGAGI (reference sequence). CDR3 residues: CASSYGGSNQPQHF. CDR3 bases: TGTGCCAGCAGTTACGGGGGGAGCAATCAGCCCCAGCATTTT.

DNA of the CDR3: TGCAGCGTTGATCGGGACAGCTCACGAGATACGCAGTATTTT. It codes for CSVDRDSSRDTQYF. The J gene is TRBJ2-3, the V gene TRBV29-1; TRBD1 matches at 7 bases. This CDR3 comprises 14 residues. The J segment lost 5 bases and the V segment lost 3 bases, leaving 8 bases of the junction unmatched. Germline V lookup: CDR1 SQVTM, CDR2 ANQGSEA.

This clone was counted a single time. The chain links TRBV5-1 to TRBJ2-1; D is unclear. This CDR3 has 13 amino acids. V lost 6 bases and J 5 bases, leaving 12 bases between the germline ends. Germline V CDR1 and CDR2: SGHRS, YFSETQ. The CDR3 bases are TGCGCCAGCACCTGGCAAGCTCACAATGAGCAGTTCTTC. It translates to CASTWQAHNEQFF.

This clone has just one count. This chain uses TRBV6-5 with TRBJ2-7; 12 bases agree with TRBD2. V trimming: 5 bases; J trimming: 3 bases; junction bases outside the gene matches: 5. This CDR3 spans 15 amino acids. The V gene's germline CDR1 is MNHEY and CDR2 SVGAGI. CDR3 in amino acids: CASSAWTSGDYEQYF. The DNA for the CDR3 is TGTGCCAGCAGTGCGTGGACTAGCGGGGACTACGAGCAGTACTTC.

The V call is TRBV4-1, the J call TRBJ2-7; TRBD2 matches 13 bases. CDR1 is MGHRA, CDR2 YSYEKL, per germline. J gave up 6 bases and V 1 base, and 3 bases lay outside the gene matches. There are 15 residues in the CDR3. In DNA, the CDR3 is TGCGCCAGCAGCCAAGTACTAGCGGGAGGGCGCGAGCAGTACTTC. This translates into CASSQVLAGGREQYF.